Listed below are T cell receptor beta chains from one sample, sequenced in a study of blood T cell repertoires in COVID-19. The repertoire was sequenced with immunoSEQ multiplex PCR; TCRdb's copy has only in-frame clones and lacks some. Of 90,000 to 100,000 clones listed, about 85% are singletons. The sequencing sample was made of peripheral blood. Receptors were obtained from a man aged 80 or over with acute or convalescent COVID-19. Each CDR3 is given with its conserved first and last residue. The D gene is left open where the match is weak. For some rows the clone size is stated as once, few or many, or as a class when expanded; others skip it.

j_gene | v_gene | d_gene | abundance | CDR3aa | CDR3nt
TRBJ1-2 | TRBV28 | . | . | CARTGTGGYTF | TGTGCCAGGACAGGAACAGGGGGCTACACCTTC
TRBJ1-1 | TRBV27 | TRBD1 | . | CASSSDREGWNTEAFF | TGTGCCAGCAGTTCGGACAGGGAGGGCTGGAACACTGAAGCTTTCTTT
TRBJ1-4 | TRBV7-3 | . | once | CASSNSANEKLFF | TGTGCCAGCAGCAATTCTGCTAATGAAAAACTGTTTTTT
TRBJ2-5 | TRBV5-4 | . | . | CASSTGQNQETQYF | TGTGCCAGCAGCACGGGACAAAACCAAGAGACCCAGTACTTC
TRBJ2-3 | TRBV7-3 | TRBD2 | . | CASSLLSLAGERSDTQYF | TGTGCCAGCAGCTTACTGTCGCTAGCGGGAGAACGGTCGGATACGCAGTATTTT
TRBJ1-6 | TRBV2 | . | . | CASRSTGTNSPLHF | TGTGCCAGCAGGAGCACAGGTACCAATTCACCCCTCCACTTT
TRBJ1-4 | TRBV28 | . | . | CASSLTRGQTNEKLFF | TGTGCCAGCAGTTTAACTCGGGGACAAACTAATGAAAAACTGTTTTTT
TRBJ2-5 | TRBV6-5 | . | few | CASSLISAGGPETQYF | TGTGCCAGCAGTTTAATATCGGCAGGGGGGCCGGAGACCCAGTACTTC
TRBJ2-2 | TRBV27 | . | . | CASSLAQGTGELFF | TGTGCCAGCAGTTTAGCACAGGGTACCGGGGAGCTGTTTTTT
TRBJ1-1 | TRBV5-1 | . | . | CASSLQGSNTEAFF | TGCGCCAGCAGCTTGCAGGGGTCGAACACTGAAGCTTTCTTT
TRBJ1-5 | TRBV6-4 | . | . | CASSAGGKNQPQHF | TGTGCCAGCAGTGCAGGTGGAAAAAATCAGCCCCAGCATTTT
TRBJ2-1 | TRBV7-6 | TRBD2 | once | CASSLGRGGLAGGPNEQFF | TGTGCCAGCAGCTTAGGTCGAGGGGGGCTAGCGGGAGGGCCCAATGAGCAGTTCTTC
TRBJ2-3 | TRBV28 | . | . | CASSLGRGGGTDTQYF | TGTGCCAGCAGTTTAGGTCGAGGGGGGGGGACAGATACGCAGTATTTT
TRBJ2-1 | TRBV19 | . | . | CASTHGTPNRDNEQFF | TGTGCCAGTACCCACGGGACACCAAATCGGGACAATGAGCAGTTCTTC
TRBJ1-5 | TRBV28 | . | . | CASSPGYQPQHF | TGTGCCAGCAGTCCCGGGTATCAGCCCCAGCATTTT
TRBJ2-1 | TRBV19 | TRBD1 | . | CASSIPKGANYNEQFF | TGTGCCAGTAGTATTCCGAAGGGGGCTAACTACAATGAGCAGTTCTTC
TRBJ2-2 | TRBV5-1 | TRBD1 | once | CASDRTGANTGELFF | TGCGCCAGCGACCGGACAGGAGCTAACACCGGGGAGCTGTTTTTT
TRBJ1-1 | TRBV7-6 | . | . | CASRSSPNTEAFF | TGTGCCAGCCGCTCGTCCCCGAACACTGAAGCTTTCTTT
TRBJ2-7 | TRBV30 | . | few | CAWSQLGDEQYF | TGTGCCTGGAGTCAACTAGGCGACGAGCAGTACTTC
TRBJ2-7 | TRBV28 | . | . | CASSHTLTGFSYEQYF | TGTGCCAGCAGTCACACCCTCACAGGGTTCTCCTACGAGCAGTACTTC
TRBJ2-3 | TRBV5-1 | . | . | CASSLWDTLRADTQYF | TGCGCCAGCAGCTTGTGGGACACCCTACGGGCAGATACGCAGTATTTT
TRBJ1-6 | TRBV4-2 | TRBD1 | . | CASSQEHRGDSPLHF | TGTGCCAGCAGCCAAGAGCACAGGGGTGATTCACCCCTCCACTTT
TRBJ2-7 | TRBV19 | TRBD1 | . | CASSAPQGAGEQYF | TGTGCCAGTAGTGCGCCCCAGGGGGCGGGCGAGCAGTACTTC
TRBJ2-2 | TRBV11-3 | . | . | CASSLSGPGELFF | TGTGCCAGCAGCTTATCAGGGCCCGGGGAGCTGTTTTTT
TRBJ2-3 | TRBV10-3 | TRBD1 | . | CAISGDRGLTSTDTQYF | TGTGCCATCAGTGGTGACAGGGGGCTAACTAGCACAGATACGCAGTATTTT
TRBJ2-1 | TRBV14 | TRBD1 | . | CASSGRTGYNEQFF | TGTGCCAGCAGCGGAAGGACAGGATACAATGAGCAGTTCTTC
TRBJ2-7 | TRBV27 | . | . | CASSYKIGLLAYEQYF | TGTGCCAGCAGTTATAAAATAGGACTCTTAGCCTACGAGCAGTACTTC
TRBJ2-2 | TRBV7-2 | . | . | CASSLAWRAGELFF | TGTGCCAGCAGCTTAGCGTGGAGAGCCGGGGAGCTGTTTTTT
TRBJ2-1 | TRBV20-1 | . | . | CSASVRRELRAYNEQFF | TGCAGTGCTAGTGTAAGGCGGGAACTGAGGGCCTACAATGAGCAGTTCTTC
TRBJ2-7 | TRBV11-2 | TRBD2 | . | CASSRNSGSGYEQYF | TGTGCCAGCAGCCGAAATAGCGGGAGCGGCTACGAGCAGTACTTC
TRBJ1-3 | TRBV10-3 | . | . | CAISESDSRASGNTIYF | TGTGCCATCAGTGAGTCGGACAGTCGGGCATCGGGAAACACCATATATTTT
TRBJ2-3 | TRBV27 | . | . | CASRESGMDRTDTQYF | TGTGCCAGCAGAGAGTCAGGGATGGACCGCACAGATACGCAGTATTTT
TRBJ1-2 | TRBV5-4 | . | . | CASSSTGQSYGYTF | TGTGCCAGCAGCTCTACCGGACAGAGCTATGGCTACACCTTC
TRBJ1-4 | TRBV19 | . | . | CASSTATATNEKLFF | TGTGCCAGTAGTACGGCGACAGCAACTAATGAAAAACTGTTTTTT
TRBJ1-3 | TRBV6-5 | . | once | CASSYDSRNTIYF | TGTGCCAGCAGTTACGACAGTAGAAACACCATATATTTT
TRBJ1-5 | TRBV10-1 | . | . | CASNRQVGNQPQHF | TGCGCCAGCAACCGACAGGTTGGGAATCAGCCCCAGCATTTT
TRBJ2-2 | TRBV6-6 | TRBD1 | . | CASSPGTAGELFF | TGTGCCAGCAGTCCGGGGACAGCCGGGGAGCTGTTTTTT
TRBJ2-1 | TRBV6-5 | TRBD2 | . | CASREGLVELNEQFF | TGTGCCAGCAGAGAGGGACTAGTGGAGCTCAATGAGCAGTTCTTC
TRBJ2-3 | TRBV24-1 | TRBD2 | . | CATSERTSGSTDTQYF | TGTGCCACCAGTGAGCGGACTAGCGGGAGCACAGATACGCAGTATTTT
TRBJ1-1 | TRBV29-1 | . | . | CSVRRGYTEAFF | TGCAGCGTCCGTCGGGGATACACTGAAGCTTTCTTT
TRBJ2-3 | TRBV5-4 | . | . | CASSFPSDTQYF | TGTGCCAGCAGCTTCCCCTCCGATACGCAGTATTTT
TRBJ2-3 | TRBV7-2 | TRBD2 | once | CASRQRSGGSGTDTQYF | TGTGCCAGCAGACAAAGGTCAGGCGGGAGTGGGACAGATACGCAGTATTTT
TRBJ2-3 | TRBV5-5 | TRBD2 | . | CASSLTGGADTQYF | TGTGCCAGCAGCTTGACGGGAGGTGCAGATACGCAGTATTTT
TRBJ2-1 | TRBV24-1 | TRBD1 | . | CATSDFWTGSYNEQFF | TGTGCCACCAGTGATTTTTGGACAGGGTCGTACAATGAGCAGTTCTTC
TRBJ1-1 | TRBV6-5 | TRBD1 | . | CASSYTGTGMNTEAFF | TGTGCCAGCAGCTACACCGGGACAGGAATGAACACTGAAGCTTTCTTT
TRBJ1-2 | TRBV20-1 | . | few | CSASDSYGYTF | TGCAGTGCTAGCGACAGCTATGGCTACACCTTC
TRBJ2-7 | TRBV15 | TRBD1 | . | CATSISSGQGVHEQYF | TGTGCCACCAGCATCTCATCCGGACAGGGTGTACACGAGCAGTACTTC
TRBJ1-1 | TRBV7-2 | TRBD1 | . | CASSLESQGAVDSFF | TGTGCCAGCAGCTTAGAGTCACAGGGGGCAGTGGATTCTTTCTTT
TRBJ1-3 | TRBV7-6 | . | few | CASSPEGLRRGNTIYF | TGTGCCAGCAGCCCGGAGGGACTACGAAGGGGAAACACCATATATTTT
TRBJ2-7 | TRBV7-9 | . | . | CASSFRGRDEQYF | TGTGCCAGCAGCTTTAGGGGCCGGGACGAGCAGTACTTC
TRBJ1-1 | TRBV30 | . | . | CAWSVLVTENTEAFF | TGTGCCTGGAGTGTATTGGTGACAGAGAACACTGAAGCTTTCTTT